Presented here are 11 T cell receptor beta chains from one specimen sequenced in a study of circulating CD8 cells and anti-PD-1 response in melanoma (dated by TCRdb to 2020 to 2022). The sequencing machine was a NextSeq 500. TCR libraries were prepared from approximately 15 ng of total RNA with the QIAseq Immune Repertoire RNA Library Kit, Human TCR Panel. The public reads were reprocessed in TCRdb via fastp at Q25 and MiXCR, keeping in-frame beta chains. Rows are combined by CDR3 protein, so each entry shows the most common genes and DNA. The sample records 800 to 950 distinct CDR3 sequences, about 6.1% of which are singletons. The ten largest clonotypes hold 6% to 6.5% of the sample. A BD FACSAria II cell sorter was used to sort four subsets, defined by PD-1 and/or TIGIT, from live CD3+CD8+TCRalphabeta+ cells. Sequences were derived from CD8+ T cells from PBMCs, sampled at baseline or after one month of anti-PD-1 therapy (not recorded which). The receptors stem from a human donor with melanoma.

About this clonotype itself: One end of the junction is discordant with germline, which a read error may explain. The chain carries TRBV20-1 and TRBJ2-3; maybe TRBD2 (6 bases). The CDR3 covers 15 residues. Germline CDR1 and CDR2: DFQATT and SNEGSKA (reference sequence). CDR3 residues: CSAGELAESTDTQYF. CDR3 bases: TGCAGTGCTGGAGAATTAGCGGAAAGCACAGATACGCAGTATTTT.

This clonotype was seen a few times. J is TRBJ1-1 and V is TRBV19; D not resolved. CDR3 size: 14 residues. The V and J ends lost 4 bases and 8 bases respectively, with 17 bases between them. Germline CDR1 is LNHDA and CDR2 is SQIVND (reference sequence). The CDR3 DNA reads TGTGCCAGTAGTAATTCTGGCACCTCCCAAGAAGCTTTCTTT. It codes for CASSNSGTSQEAFF.

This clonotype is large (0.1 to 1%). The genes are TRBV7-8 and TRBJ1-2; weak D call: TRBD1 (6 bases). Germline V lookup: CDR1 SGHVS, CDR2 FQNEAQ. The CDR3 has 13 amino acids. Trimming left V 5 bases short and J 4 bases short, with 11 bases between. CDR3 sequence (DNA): TGTGCCAGCAGCAAGGACAGAGGCTATGGCTACACCTTC. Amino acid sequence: CASSKDRGYGYTF.

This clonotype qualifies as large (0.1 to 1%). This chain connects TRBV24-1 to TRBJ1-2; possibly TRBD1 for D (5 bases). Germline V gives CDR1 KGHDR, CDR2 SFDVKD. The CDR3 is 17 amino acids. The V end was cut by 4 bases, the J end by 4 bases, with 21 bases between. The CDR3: CATSEGFRAGRGYGYTF. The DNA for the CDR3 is TGTGCCACCAGTGAGGGTTTTCGGGCAGGGCGAGGCTATGGCTACACCTTC.

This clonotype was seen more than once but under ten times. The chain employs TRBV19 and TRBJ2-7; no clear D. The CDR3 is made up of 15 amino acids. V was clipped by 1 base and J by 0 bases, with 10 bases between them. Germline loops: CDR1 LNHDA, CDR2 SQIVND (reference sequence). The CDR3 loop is CASSIGLSASYEQYF. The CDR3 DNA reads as TGTGCCAGTAGTATAGGACTTTCCGCCTCCTACGAGCAGTACTTC.

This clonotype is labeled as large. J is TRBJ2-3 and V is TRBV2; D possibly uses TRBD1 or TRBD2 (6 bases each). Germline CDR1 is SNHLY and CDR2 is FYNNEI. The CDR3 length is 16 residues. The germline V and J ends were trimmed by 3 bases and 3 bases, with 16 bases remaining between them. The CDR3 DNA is TGTGCCAGCAGTGATCCCCGGGGGCCTTTTACAGATACGCAGTATTTT. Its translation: CASSDPRGPFTDTQYF.

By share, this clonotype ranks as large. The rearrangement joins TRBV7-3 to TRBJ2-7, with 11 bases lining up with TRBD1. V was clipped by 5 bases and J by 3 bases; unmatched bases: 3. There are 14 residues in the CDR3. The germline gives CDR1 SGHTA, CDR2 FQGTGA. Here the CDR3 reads CASSPGTGGYEQYF. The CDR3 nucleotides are TGTGCCAGCAGCCCGGGGACAGGGGGCTACGAGCAGTACTTC.

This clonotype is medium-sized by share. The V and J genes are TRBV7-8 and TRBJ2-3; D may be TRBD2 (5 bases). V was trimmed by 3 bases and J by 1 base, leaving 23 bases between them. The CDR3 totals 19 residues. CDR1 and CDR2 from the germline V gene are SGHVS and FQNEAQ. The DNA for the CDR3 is TGTGCCAGCAGCTTTTTGATTGGCCAGGCCATCGGGGGCACAGATACGCAGTATTTT. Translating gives CASSFLIGQAIGGTDTQYF.

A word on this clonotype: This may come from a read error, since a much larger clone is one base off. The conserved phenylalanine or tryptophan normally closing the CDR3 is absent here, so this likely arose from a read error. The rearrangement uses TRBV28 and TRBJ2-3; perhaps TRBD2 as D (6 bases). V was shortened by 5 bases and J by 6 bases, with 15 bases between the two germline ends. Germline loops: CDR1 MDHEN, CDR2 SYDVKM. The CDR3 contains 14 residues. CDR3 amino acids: CASSAPSEGDTQYS. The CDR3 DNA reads TGTGCCAGCAGTGCCCCTAGCGAGGGGGATACGCAGTATTCT.

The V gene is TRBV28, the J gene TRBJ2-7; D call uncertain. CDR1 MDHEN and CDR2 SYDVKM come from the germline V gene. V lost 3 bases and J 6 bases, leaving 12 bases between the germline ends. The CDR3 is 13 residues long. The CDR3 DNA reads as TGTGCCAGCAGTTTGGCAGGCCTCGGCGAGCAGTACTTC. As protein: CASSLAGLGEQYF.

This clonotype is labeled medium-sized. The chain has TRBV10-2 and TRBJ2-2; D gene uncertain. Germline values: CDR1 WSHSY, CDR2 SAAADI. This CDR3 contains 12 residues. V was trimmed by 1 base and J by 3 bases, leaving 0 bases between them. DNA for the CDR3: TGCGCCAGCAGTGAGTACACCGGGGAGCTGTTTTTT. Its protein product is CASSEYTGELFF.